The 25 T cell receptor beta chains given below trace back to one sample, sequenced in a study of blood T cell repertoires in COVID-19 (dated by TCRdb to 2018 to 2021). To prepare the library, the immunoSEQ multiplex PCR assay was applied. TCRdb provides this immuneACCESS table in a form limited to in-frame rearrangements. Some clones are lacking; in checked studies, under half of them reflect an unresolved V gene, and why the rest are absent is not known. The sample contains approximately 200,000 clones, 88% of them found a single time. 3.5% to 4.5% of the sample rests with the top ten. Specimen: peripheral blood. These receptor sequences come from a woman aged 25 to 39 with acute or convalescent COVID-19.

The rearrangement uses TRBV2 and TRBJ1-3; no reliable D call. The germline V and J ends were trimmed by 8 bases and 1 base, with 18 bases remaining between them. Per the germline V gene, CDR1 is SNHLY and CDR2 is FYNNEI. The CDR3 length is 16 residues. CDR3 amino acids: CASEAQRSYSGNTIYF. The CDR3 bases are TGTGCCAGCGAGGCCCAGAGAAGCTATTCTGGAAACACCATATATTTT.

CDR3 loop: CASSVGLSSYEQYF. In DNA form, the CDR3 reads TGTGCCAGCAGCGTAGGGTTGAGCTCCTACGAGCAGTACTTC. This chain connects TRBV9 to TRBJ2-7; D is unclear. V lost 0 bases, J lost 0 bases, and 7 bases lay in between. This CDR3 is 14 amino acids long. CDR1 and CDR2 (germline): SGDLS, YYNGEE.

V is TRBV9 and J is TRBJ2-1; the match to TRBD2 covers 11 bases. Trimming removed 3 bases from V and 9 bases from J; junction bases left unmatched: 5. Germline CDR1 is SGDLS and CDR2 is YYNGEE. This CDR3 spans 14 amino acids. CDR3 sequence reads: CASSGSGRALEQFF. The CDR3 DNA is TGTGCCAGCAGCGGTAGCGGGAGGGCCCTTGAGCAGTTCTTC.

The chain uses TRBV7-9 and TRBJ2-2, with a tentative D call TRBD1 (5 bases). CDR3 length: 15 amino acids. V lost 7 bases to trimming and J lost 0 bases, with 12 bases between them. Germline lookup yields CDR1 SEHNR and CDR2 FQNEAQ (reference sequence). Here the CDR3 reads CASNPAGSNTGELFF. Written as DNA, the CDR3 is TGTGCCAGCAATCCTGCAGGGTCGAACACCGGGGAGCTGTTTTTT.

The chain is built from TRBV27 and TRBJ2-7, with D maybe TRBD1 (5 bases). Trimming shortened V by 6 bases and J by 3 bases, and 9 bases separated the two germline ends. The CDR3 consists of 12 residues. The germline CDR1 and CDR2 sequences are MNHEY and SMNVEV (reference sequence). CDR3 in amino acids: CASRSGIYEQYF. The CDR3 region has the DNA TGTGCCAGCAGATCAGGGATCTACGAGCAGTACTTC.

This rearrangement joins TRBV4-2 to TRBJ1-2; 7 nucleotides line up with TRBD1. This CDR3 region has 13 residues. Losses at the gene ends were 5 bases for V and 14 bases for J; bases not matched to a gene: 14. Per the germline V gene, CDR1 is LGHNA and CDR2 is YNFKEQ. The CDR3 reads CASSMGTQRGPTF. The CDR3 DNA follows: TGTGCCAGCAGCATGGGGACCCAGAGGGGGCCGACCTTC.

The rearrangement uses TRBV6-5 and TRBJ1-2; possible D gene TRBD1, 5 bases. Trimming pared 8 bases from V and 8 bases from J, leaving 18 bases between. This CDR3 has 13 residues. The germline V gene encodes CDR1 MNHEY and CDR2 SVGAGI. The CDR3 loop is CASQVSGLGGYTF. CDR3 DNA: TGTGCCAGCCAGGTGTCAGGGCTCGGGGGCTACACCTTC.

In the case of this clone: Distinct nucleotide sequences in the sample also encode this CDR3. CDR3 protein: CAWSVRGLSNQPQHF. The CDR3 nucleotides are TGTGCCTGGAGTGTGAGGGGGTTGAGCAATCAGCCCCAGCATTTT. This sequence joins TRBV30 and TRBJ1-5; the D gene is possibly TRBD1 (6 bases). The CDR3 is 15 amino acids. Germline assignment: CDR1 GTSNPN and CDR2 SVGIG (reference sequence). V was trimmed by 0 bases and J by 1 base, leaving 10 bases between them.

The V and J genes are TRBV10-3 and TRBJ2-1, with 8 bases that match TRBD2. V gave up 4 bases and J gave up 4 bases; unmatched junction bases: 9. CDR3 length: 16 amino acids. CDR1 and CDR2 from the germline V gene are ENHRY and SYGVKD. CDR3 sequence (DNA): TGTGCCATCAGTGGAGGAGCGGGAGAAATGTACAATGAGCAGTTCTTC. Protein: CAISGGAGEMYNEQFF.

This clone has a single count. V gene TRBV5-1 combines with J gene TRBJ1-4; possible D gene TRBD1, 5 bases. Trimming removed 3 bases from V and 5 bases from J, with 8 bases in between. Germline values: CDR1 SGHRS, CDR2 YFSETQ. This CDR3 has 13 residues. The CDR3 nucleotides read TGCGCCAGCAGCTCAGACAGAAATGAAAAACTGTTTTTT. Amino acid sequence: CASSSDRNEKLFF. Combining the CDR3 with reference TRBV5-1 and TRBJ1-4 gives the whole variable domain KAGVTQTPRYLIKTRGQQVTLSCSPISGHRSVSWYQQTPGQGLQFLFEYFSETQRNKGNFPGRFSGRQFSNSRSEMNVSTLELGDSALYLCASSSDRNEKLFFGSGTQLSVL.

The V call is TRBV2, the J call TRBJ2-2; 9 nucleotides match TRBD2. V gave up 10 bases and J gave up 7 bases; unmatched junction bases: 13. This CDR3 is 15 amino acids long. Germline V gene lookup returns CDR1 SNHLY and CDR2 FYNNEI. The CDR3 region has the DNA TGTGCCACCACGGGACTAGCATTTCGGGGCGGGGAGCTGTTTTTT. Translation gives CATTGLAFRGGELFF.

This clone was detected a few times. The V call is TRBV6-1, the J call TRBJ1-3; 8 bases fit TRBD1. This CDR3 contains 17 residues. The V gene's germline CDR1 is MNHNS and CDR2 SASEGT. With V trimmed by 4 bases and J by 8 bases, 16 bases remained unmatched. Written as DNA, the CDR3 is TGTGCCAGCAGTGCTACGACAGGGGCCTCTGGTCGTGACACCATATATTTT. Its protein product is CASSATTGASGRDTIYF.

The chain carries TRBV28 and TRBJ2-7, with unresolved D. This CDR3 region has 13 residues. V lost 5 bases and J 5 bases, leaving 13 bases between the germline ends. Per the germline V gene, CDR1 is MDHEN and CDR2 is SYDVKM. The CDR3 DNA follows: TGTGCCAGCAGTCTCCCCCGCGGTAACGAGCAGTACTTC. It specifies CASSLPRGNEQYF.

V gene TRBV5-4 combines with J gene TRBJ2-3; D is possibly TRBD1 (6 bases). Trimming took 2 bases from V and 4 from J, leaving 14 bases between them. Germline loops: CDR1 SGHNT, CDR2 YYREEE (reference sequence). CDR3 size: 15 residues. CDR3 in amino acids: CASSFARGAADTQYF. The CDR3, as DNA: TGTGCCAGCAGCTTCGCCAGGGGAGCGGCAGATACGCAGTATTTT.

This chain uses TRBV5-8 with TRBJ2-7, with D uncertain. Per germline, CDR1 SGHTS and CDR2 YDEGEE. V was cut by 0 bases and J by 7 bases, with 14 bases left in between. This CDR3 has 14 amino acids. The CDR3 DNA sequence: TGTGCCAGCAGCTTGGTGTTGGTTACTAAGGAGCAGTACTTC. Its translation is CASSLVLVTKEQYF.

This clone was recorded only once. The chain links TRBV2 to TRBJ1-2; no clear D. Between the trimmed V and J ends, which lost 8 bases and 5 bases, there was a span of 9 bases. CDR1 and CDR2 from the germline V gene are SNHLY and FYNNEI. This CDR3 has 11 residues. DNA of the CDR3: TGTGCCAGCGCCCGGGAATATGGCTACACCTTC. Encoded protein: CASAREYGYTF.

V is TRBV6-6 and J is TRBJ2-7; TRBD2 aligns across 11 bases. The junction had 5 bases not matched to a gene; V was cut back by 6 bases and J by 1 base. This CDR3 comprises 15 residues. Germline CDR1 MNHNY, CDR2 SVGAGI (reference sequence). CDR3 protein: CASSLTSGSSYEQYF. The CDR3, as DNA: TGTGCCAGCAGCCTTACTAGCGGGAGTTCCTACGAGCAGTACTTC.

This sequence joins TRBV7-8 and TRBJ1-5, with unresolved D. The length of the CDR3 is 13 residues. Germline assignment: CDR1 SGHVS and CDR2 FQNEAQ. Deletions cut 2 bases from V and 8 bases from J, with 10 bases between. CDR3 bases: TGTGCCAGCAGCTTAACGGCTAGTGAGCCCCAGCATTTT. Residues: CASSLTASEPQHF.

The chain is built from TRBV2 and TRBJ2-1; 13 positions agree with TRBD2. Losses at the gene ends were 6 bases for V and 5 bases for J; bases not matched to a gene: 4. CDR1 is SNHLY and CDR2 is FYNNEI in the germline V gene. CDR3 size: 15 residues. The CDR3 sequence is CASSQTSGGNNEQFF. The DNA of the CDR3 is TGTGCCAGCAGCCAGACTAGCGGGGGGAACAATGAGCAGTTCTTC.

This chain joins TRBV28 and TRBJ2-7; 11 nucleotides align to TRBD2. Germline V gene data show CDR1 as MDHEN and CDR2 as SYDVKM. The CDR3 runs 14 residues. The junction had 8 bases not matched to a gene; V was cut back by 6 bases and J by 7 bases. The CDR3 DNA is TGTGCCAGCAGCTTAGCGGGAGGGCCGTTTGAGCAGTACTTC. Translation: CASSLAGGPFEQYF.

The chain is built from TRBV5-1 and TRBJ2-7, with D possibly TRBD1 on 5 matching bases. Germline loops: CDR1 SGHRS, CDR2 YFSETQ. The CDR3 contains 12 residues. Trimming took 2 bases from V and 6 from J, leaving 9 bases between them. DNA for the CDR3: TGCGCCAGCAGCTTCGCAGGGCCCGAGCAGTACTTC. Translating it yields CASSFAGPEQYF.

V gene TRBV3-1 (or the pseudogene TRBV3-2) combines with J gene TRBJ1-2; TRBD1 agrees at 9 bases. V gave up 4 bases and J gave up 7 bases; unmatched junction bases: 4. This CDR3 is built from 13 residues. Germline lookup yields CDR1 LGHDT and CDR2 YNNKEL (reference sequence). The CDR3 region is CASSPTGGGGYTF. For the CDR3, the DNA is TGTGCCAGCAGCCCGACAGGGGGTGGTGGCTACACCTTC.

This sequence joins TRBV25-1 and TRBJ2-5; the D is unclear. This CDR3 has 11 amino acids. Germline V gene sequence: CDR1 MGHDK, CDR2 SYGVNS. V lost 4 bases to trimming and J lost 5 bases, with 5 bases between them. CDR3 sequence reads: CASSVVETQYF. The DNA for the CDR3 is TGTGCCAGCAGTGTCGTGGAGACCCAGTACTTC.

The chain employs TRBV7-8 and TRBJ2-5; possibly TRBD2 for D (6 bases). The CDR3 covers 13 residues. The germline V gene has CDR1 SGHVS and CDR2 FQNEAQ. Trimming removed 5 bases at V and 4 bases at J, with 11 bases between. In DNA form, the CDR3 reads TGTGCCAGCAGCCCGCTGGGGGGAGAGACCCAGTACTTC. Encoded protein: CASSPLGGETQYF.

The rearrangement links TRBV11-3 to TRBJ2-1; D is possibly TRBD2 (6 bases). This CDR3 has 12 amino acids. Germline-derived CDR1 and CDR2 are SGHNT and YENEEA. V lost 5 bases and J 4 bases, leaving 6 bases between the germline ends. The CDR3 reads CASSRGYNEQFF. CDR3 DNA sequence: TGTGCCAGCAGCCGGGGGTACAATGAGCAGTTCTTC.